This T cell receptor (beta chain) was captured by sequencing in a study of cytomegalovirus exposure and HLA in healthy donors. Remarks on this clone: As yet, its antigen is unknown.

V dropped 6 bases and J dropped 2 bases, with 17 bases sitting between them. The CDR3 contains 15 residues. The V gene's germline CDR1 is SGHDT and CDR2 YYEEEE. In the PCR, 60 Vbeta and 13 Jbeta primers were used. Measured with immunoSEQ multiplex PCR; TCRdb has only the in-frame clones, and not every one. The repertoire holds 120,000 to 150,000 clones, with approximately 68% as singletons. Study-level points and caveats: Some highly shared sequence variants likely arose as a pipeline artifact.

Sequenced sample: PBMCs. The TCR was taken from a man aged 40-49 years in good health and CMV-seronegative. The chain recombines TRBV5-6 with TRBJ1-1; D is unclear. CDR3 DNA sequence: TGTGCCAGCAACCCTGGGTACGGAGTCAACACTGAAGCTTTCTTT. Translation: CASNPGYGVNTEAFF.